The rows below give T cell receptor beta chains drawn from one sample of a study of OX40 agonist ivuxolimab in advanced cancers. TCRdb's table, derived via immunoSEQ multiplex PCR, lists solely in-frame clones and lacks some. The sample has 65,000 to 85,000 clones; around four fifths are singletons. The sample was CD4+ or CD8+ T cells sorted from blood, taken in a trial of the OX40 agonist ivuxolimab. These receptors originate from an adult with an advanced solid tumor such as melanoma, head and neck, liver or kidney cancer. CDR3s include the opening cysteine and the closing phenylalanine or tryptophan. The order of the fields is D gene, clone size, V gene, J gene, CDR3 DNA, CDR3 protein. D genes are given only for firm matches. Clone size is not always given. Where it is, it says once, few, many or a class for expanded clones.

D: NA
size: NA
V: TRBV28
J: TRBJ1-6
DNA: TGTGCCAGCCAGGTCTCCTATAATTCACCCCTCCACTTT
CDR3: CASQVSYNSPLHF

D: NA
size: NA
V: TRBV5-1
J: TRBJ2-1
DNA: TGCGCCAGCAGCTTGTATAGCTCCTACAATGAGCAGTTCTTC
CDR3: CASSLYSSYNEQFF

D: TRBD1
size: NA
V: TRBV27
J: TRBJ2-5
DNA: TGTGCCAGCAGGAGGGGACAGTTGGTAGAAGAGACCCAGTACTTC
CDR3: CASRRGQLVEETQYF

D: TRBD2
size: few
V: TRBV29-1
J: TRBJ2-5
DNA: TGCAGCGCCGGACTAGCGGGAGCAGAGACCCAGTACTTC
CDR3: CSAGLAGAETQYF

D: TRBD1
size: NA
V: TRBV5-6
J: TRBJ2-7
DNA: TGTGCCAGCAGCTCTACAGGGGGCAACTACGAGCAGTACTTC
CDR3: CASSSTGGNYEQYF

D: TRBD1
size: NA
V: TRBV5-1
J: TRBJ2-1
DNA: TGCGCCAGCAGCTCGGGACAGCTCAATGAGCAGTTCTTC
CDR3: CASSSGQLNEQFF

D: NA
size: NA
V: TRBV21-1
J: TRBJ2-5
DNA: TGTGCCAGCGGGAGATCGGACACCCAAGAGACCCAGTACTTC
CDR3: CASGRSDTQETQYF

D: NA
size: NA
V: TRBV6-1
J: TRBJ2-5
DNA: TGTGCCATTGGAGCCAGGGACCAAGAGACCCAGTACTTC
CDR3: CAIGARDQETQYF

D: NA
size: NA
V: TRBV6-5
J: TRBJ2-6
DNA: TGTGCCAGCAGTTTGCATAGCTCTGGGGCCAACGTCCTGACTTTC
CDR3: CASSLHSSGANVLTF

D: TRBD1
size: NA
V: TRBV30
J: TRBJ2-7
DNA: TGTGCCTGGAGGCCACAGGACAGGGGAAGGCAGTACTTC
CDR3: CAWRPQDRGRQYF

D: NA
size: NA
V: TRBV9
J: TRBJ1-5
DNA: TGTGCCAGCAGACAGAGACATAGCAATCAGCCCCAGCATTTT
CDR3: CASRQRHSNQPQHF

D: TRBD1
size: NA
V: TRBV30
J: TRBJ1-5
DNA: TGTGCCTGGAGTGTAGGGGGCACAGGAGGTCAGCCCCAGCATTTT
CDR3: CAWSVGGTGGQPQHF

D: NA
size: NA
V: TRBV4-2
J: TRBJ1-2
DNA: TGTGCCAGCAGTCAAGGGGAAGAGACCTATGGCTACACCTTC
CDR3: CASSQGEETYGYTF

D: NA
size: NA
V: TRBV5-1
J: TRBJ1-1
DNA: TGCGCCAGCAGCTTATCGGGGATGAACACTGAAGCTTTCTTT
CDR3: CASSLSGMNTEAFF

D: NA
size: NA
V: TRBV7-3
J: TRBJ2-5
DNA: TGTGCCAGCAGCCGTGAGGGTCGAGAGACCCAGTACTTC
CDR3: CASSREGRETQYF

D: TRBD2
size: NA
V: TRBV4-1
J: TRBJ2-1
DNA: TGCGCCAGCAGCCAAGCGCGGAGACTAGCGGGAGCCCACAATGAGCAGTTCTTC
CDR3: CASSQARRLAGAHNEQFF

D: NA
size: NA
V: TRBV10-3
J: TRBJ1-2
DNA: TGTGCCATCAGTGCTGGGCAGGGAAGGAACTATGGCTACACCTTC
CDR3: CAISAGQGRNYGYTF

D: NA
size: once
V: TRBV11-2
J: TRBJ2-7
DNA: TGTGCCAGCAGCTTAGGGGAATACGAGCAGTACTTC
CDR3: CASSLGEYEQYF

D: NA
size: NA
V: TRBV7-9
J: TRBJ2-2
DNA: TGTGCCAGCAGCTTCACAACCGAGGAGCTGTTTTTT
CDR3: CASSFTTEELFF

D: TRBD2
size: NA
V: TRBV19
J: TRBJ2-1
DNA: TGTGCCAGTAGTGTTTCGCTAGCGGGAGTAGTGAATGAGCAGTTCTTC
CDR3: CASSVSLAGVVNEQFF

D: NA
size: NA
V: TRBV7-3
J: TRBJ1-1
DNA: TGTGCCAGCAGCTTAACCGGGGAGGGGACTGAAGCTTTCTTT
CDR3: CASSLTGEGTEAFF

D: TRBD1
size: NA
V: TRBV13
J: TRBJ1-2
DNA: TGTGCCAGCAGCCGGGGACAGGGAAGCTATGGCTACACCTTC
CDR3: CASSRGQGSYGYTF

D: NA
size: NA
V: TRBV6-1
J: TRBJ2-5
DNA: TGTGCCAGCAGTCGCCAGGGGGGGGGAGAGACCCAGTACTTC
CDR3: CASSRQGGGETQYF

D: TRBD2
size: NA
V: TRBV10-3
J: TRBJ2-7
DNA: TGTGCCATCAGTGAGTCTACTAGCGGGAGTCACGAGCAGTACTTC
CDR3: CAISESTSGSHEQYF

D: NA
size: NA
V: TRBV21-1
J: TRBJ1-2
DNA: TGTGCCAGCACCGCAACGAGGACCCGGAATAACTATGGCTACACCTTC
CDR3: CASTATRTRNNYGYTF

D: NA
size: few
V: TRBV18
J: TRBJ1-6
DNA: TGTGCCAGCTCACCACGAGAGGGTAGTGGTTCACCCCTCCACTTT
CDR3: CASSPREGSGSPLHF